This T cell receptor (beta chain) derives from a study of PD-L1 blockade in urothelial cancer. Across the study: Treatment start was followed by blood analysis at 3 weeks (second dose) and again at 6 weeks. Study results and limitations: The study found that durable-benefit patients expanded tumor-associated blood clones more at 3 weeks.

Clones were sequenced by immunoSEQ multiplex PCR, and TCRdb holds only the in-frame ones, with some missing. The table shows 50,000 to 70,000 clones, with 70% to 90% occurring only once. Comments on this clone: Its cognate antigen is unknown.

Sample time point: pretreatment peripheral blood. The CDR3 runs 14 residues. The germline V gene has CDR1 LGHNA and CDR2 YNFKEQ. V lost 1 base to trimming and J lost 5 bases, with 9 bases between them. The sequenced sample was PBMCs, obtained around atezolizumab (anti-PD-L1) treatment. The V call is TRBV4-2, the J call TRBJ2-1; D is ambiguous. The source of this sequence is an older man with urothelial cancer. CDR3 bases: TGTGCCAGCAGCCAAGGCGAGGCAGACAATGAGCAGTTCTTC. Its translation is CASSQGEADNEQFF.